This entry describes one T cell receptor (beta chain). The target antigen is unknown. The V gene's germline CDR1 is SEHNR and CDR2 FQNEAQ (reference sequence). The length of the CDR3 is 14 residues. V lost 4 bases and J lost 0, with 9 bases in between. This sample is drawn from a study of cytomegalovirus exposure and HLA in healthy donors. Study findings and constraints: Cytomegalovirus status was reportedly diagnosed by the classifier with high specificity and sensitivity.

The PCR employed 60 Vbeta primers together with 13 Jbeta primers. TCRdb's table, derived via immunoSEQ multiplex PCR, lists solely in-frame clones and lacks some. The repertoire includes about 160,000 clones, approximately 81% of them detected once, and 2% to 2.5% sits in the top ten. The specimen sequenced was PBMCs. The V call is TRBV7-9, the J call TRBJ1-1, with a tentative D call TRBD1 (5 bases). This TCR derives from a young man in good health and CMV-seropositive. DNA for the CDR3: TGTGCCAGCAGCTCAGGGTATTTGAACACTGAAGCTTTCTTT. Translating it yields CASSSGYLNTEAFF.